This is a list of T cell receptor beta chains from one sample in a study of post-analysis software for immune sequencing data. TCRdb ran MiXCR on the PCR reads and lists one entry per CDR3 protein. The sample yields about 180,000 distinct CDR3 sequences, around 30% seen once. The sample consisted of blood. Receptors were obtained from a girl aged 5-17 years with multiple sclerosis. The CDR3 runs from the conserved cysteine through the conserved F or W. Fields, in order: clone size, J gene, V gene, D gene, CDR3 DNA, CDR3 protein. D genes are given only for firm matches. Part of the rows lack a size; the others show once, few, many or a class for expanded clones.

abundance: many; j_gene: TRBJ2-3; v_gene: TRBV29-1; d_gene: TRBD1; CDR3nt: TGCAGCGCTCGAGGGGGCTCGGGTACAGATACGCAGTATTTT; CDR3aa: CSARGGSGTDTQYF
abundance: many; j_gene: TRBJ2-5; v_gene: TRBV7-4; d_gene: -; CDR3nt: TGTGCCAGCACCCCGGGTGGCAGTCAAGAGACCCAGTACTTC; CDR3aa: CASTPGGSQETQYF
abundance: many; j_gene: TRBJ2-7; v_gene: TRBV11-2; d_gene: TRBD2; CDR3nt: TGTGCCAGCAGCTATCGTCTGAGCGGGAGGGACCTTTTGGGAACCTTTAGCTCCTACGAGCAGTACTTC; CDR3aa: CASSYRLSGRDLLGTFSSYEQYF
abundance: -; j_gene: TRBJ1-2; v_gene: TRBV6-4; d_gene: -; CDR3nt: TGTGCCAGCAGTGAGTCCCCACAGTCTCTAATCTATGGCTACACCTTC; CDR3aa: CASSESPQSLIYGYTF
abundance: -; j_gene: TRBJ2-2; v_gene: TRBV29-1; d_gene: TRBD2; CDR3nt: TGCAGCGGCATGACTAGCGGGGTTGGCCGGGAGCTGTTTTTT; CDR3aa: CSGMTSGVGRELFF
abundance: -; j_gene: TRBJ2-2; v_gene: TRBV12-3/TRBV12-4; d_gene: -; CDR3nt: TGTGCCAGCAGTTTTCAGCTCCCCGGGGAGCTGTTTTTT; CDR3aa: CASSFQLPGELFF
abundance: many; j_gene: TRBJ2-6; v_gene: TRBV5-1; d_gene: TRBD1; CDR3nt: TGCGCCAGCAGCTTGGTAGAGGACAGGGAATTCTCTGGGGCCAACGTCCTGACTTTC; CDR3aa: CASSLVEDREFSGANVLTF
abundance: -; j_gene: TRBJ2-4; v_gene: TRBV9; d_gene: -; CDR3nt: TGTGCCAGCAGCGGGGACGGGCTGTCCAAAAACATCCAGTACTTC; CDR3aa: CASSGDGLSKNIQYF
abundance: many; j_gene: TRBJ2-7; v_gene: TRBV5-1; d_gene: TRBD1; CDR3nt: TGCGCCAGCAGCAATAACAGGGGGCGGGAGCAGTACTTC; CDR3aa: CASSNNRGREQYF
abundance: -; j_gene: TRBJ2-5; v_gene: TRBV11-2; d_gene: TRBD2; CDR3nt: TGTGCCAGCAGCTTAGTATCTCTAGCGGGAGCAGAGGCCCAGTACTTC; CDR3aa: CASSLVSLAGAEAQYF
abundance: -; j_gene: TRBJ2-7; v_gene: TRBV30; d_gene: -; CDR3nt: TGTGCCTGGACAGGAGCCTACGAGCAGTACTTC; CDR3aa: CAWTGAYEQYF
abundance: -; j_gene: TRBJ2-7; v_gene: TRBV18; d_gene: TRBD1; CDR3nt: TGTGCCAGCTCACCAATAGGGACAGAACACGAGCAGTACTTC; CDR3aa: CASSPIGTEHEQYF
abundance: -; j_gene: TRBJ1-4; v_gene: TRBV5-6; d_gene: TRBD1; CDR3nt: TGTGCCAGCAACCCTACCGACAGGGAGGAAAAACTGTTTTTT; CDR3aa: CASNPTDREEKLFF
abundance: -; j_gene: TRBJ2-7; v_gene: TRBV28; d_gene: -; CDR3nt: TGTGTCAGCGGTTCACAGGGATTTGACGAGCAGTACTTC; CDR3aa: CVSGSQGFDEQYF
abundance: few; j_gene: TRBJ2-3; v_gene: TRBV11-2; d_gene: TRBD2; CDR3nt: TGTGCCAGCAGCCCCTGGACTAGCGGGAGGGCTGAAGATACGCAGTATTTT; CDR3aa: CASSPWTSGRAEDTQYF
abundance: -; j_gene: TRBJ2-5; v_gene: TRBV20-1; d_gene: -; CDR3nt: TGCAGTGCTAGAGGTCAGGAGACCCAGTACTTC; CDR3aa: CSARGQETQYF
abundance: -; j_gene: TRBJ1-1; v_gene: TRBV21-1; d_gene: -; CDR3nt: TGTGCCAGCAGGGAACAGGGGAACACTGAAGCTTTCTTT; CDR3aa: CASREQGNTEAFF
abundance: many; j_gene: TRBJ2-3; v_gene: TRBV7-9; d_gene: -; CDR3nt: TGTGCCAGCGCCCAAGGGCGGGATACGCAGTATTTT; CDR3aa: CASAQGRDTQYF
abundance: -; j_gene: TRBJ1-1; v_gene: TRBV5-1; d_gene: TRBD1; CDR3nt: TGCGCCAGCAGCTCCCGGACAGGGGAGAACACTGAAGCTTTCTTT; CDR3aa: CASSSRTGENTEAFF
abundance: many; j_gene: TRBJ2-7; v_gene: TRBV20-1; d_gene: -; CDR3nt: TGCAGTGCTAGATCGGGCCTAACTTATTACGAGCAGTACTTC; CDR3aa: CSARSGLTYYEQYF
abundance: -; j_gene: TRBJ2-1; v_gene: TRBV7-3; d_gene: -; CDR3nt: TGTGCCAGCAGCTTAATCACGAGTAGGGGGGCCAGGGCTAATGAGCAGTTCTTC; CDR3aa: CASSLITSRGARANEQFF
abundance: few; j_gene: TRBJ1-4; v_gene: TRBV15; d_gene: TRBD1; CDR3nt: TGTGCCACCAGCAGCGGACAGGGGAGTGATGAAAAACTGTTTTTT; CDR3aa: CATSSGQGSDEKLFF
abundance: few; j_gene: TRBJ1-2; v_gene: TRBV9; d_gene: TRBD1; CDR3nt: TGTGCCAGCAGCCTCCAGGGGGCTGCCCTCTATGGCTACACCTTC; CDR3aa: CASSLQGAALYGYTF
abundance: few; j_gene: TRBJ2-7; v_gene: TRBV10-3; d_gene: TRBD2; CDR3nt: TGTGCCTCATCGGGACCAGCGGGAGGCGTTTACGAGCAGTACTTC; CDR3aa: CASSGPAGGVYEQYF
abundance: -; j_gene: TRBJ1-1; v_gene: TRBV11-2; d_gene: -; CDR3nt: TGTGCCAGCAGCCTTACCGGCGGAAAATATAACACTGAAGCTTTCTTT; CDR3aa: CASSLTGGKYNTEAFF
abundance: -; j_gene: TRBJ2-7; v_gene: TRBV14; d_gene: -; CDR3nt: TGTGCCAGCAGCGCACAGCGGTACCTCTACGAGCAGTACTTC; CDR3aa: CASSAQRYLYEQYF
abundance: -; j_gene: TRBJ1-1; v_gene: TRBV6-5; d_gene: TRBD1; CDR3nt: TGTGCCAGCAGTTACTTCGTTCAGGGGGGCACTGAAGCTTTCTTT; CDR3aa: CASSYFVQGGTEAFF
abundance: -; j_gene: TRBJ2-1; v_gene: TRBV6-5; d_gene: -; CDR3nt: TGTGCCAGCAGTTACTCGGTTAGATTTATTGAGCAGTTCTTC; CDR3aa: CASSYSVRFIEQFF
abundance: few; j_gene: TRBJ1-2; v_gene: TRBV20-1; d_gene: -; CDR3nt: TGCAGTGCTAGAGATGAGAGGGGCACGGGCTATGGCTACACCTTC; CDR3aa: CSARDERGTGYGYTF
abundance: many; j_gene: TRBJ2-3; v_gene: TRBV12-3/TRBV12-4; d_gene: TRBD2; CDR3nt: TGTGCCAGCACCAGGACTAGCAAGACAGATACGCAGTATTTT; CDR3aa: CASTRTSKTDTQYF
abundance: few; j_gene: TRBJ2-5; v_gene: TRBV18; d_gene: -; CDR3nt: TGTGCCAGCTCACCTAGCATGACGGAGGGGAGTTTAGAGACCCAGTACTTC; CDR3aa: CASSPSMTEGSLETQYF
abundance: -; j_gene: TRBJ2-7; v_gene: TRBV3-1; d_gene: TRBD2; CDR3nt: TGTGCCAGCAGCCAGTACCCTAGCGGGGAGTCCTACGAGCAGTACTTC; CDR3aa: CASSQYPSGESYEQYF
abundance: -; j_gene: TRBJ2-2; v_gene: TRBV12-3/TRBV12-4; d_gene: TRBD1; CDR3nt: TGTGCCAGCAGTTTCACAGGGGGCAAGGACACCGGGGAGCTGTTTTTT; CDR3aa: CASSFTGGKDTGELFF
abundance: -; j_gene: TRBJ1-6; v_gene: TRBV12-3/TRBV12-4; d_gene: -; CDR3nt: TGTGCCAGCAGTTTTCTGACAGAATCACCCCTCCACTTT; CDR3aa: CASSFLTESPLHF
abundance: few; j_gene: TRBJ2-2; v_gene: TRBV10-3; d_gene: TRBD2; CDR3nt: TGTGCCATCAGTTTAGCGGGAGGTTCCACCGGGGAGCTGTTTTTT; CDR3aa: CAISLAGGSTGELFF
abundance: -; j_gene: TRBJ2-3; v_gene: TRBV24-1; d_gene: -; CDR3nt: TGTGCCACCAGTGAAGCAGGGATGGATACGCAGTATTTT; CDR3aa: CATSEAGMDTQYF
abundance: many; j_gene: TRBJ2-7; v_gene: TRBV6-5; d_gene: -; CDR3nt: TGTGCCAGCAGTCTAAGCCGGGCCCACTGGTACGAGCAGTACTTC; CDR3aa: CASSLSRAHWYEQYF
abundance: -; j_gene: TRBJ2-7; v_gene: TRBV27; d_gene: -; CDR3nt: TGTGCCAGCAGTTTGAGGGCTACCTACGAGCAGTACTTC; CDR3aa: CASSLRATYEQYF
abundance: many; j_gene: TRBJ2-5; v_gene: TRBV20-1; d_gene: -; CDR3nt: TGCAGTGCTAGAGATGAGACTACCGCCGAGACCCAGTACTTC; CDR3aa: CSARDETTAETQYF
abundance: many; j_gene: TRBJ2-7; v_gene: TRBV10-3; d_gene: TRBD1; CDR3nt: TGTGCCATTGCTAGGGACAGAGAAGTCTACGAGCAGTACTTC; CDR3aa: CAIARDREVYEQYF
abundance: many; j_gene: TRBJ2-1; v_gene: TRBV12-3/TRBV12-4; d_gene: TRBD2; CDR3nt: TGTGCCAGCAGTTGGGCTAGCGGGAGGAATGAGCAGTTCTTC; CDR3aa: CASSWASGRNEQFF
abundance: -; j_gene: TRBJ2-7; v_gene: TRBV20-1; d_gene: TRBD1; CDR3nt: TGCAGTGCTAGGCGGACAGGGGCTCCCCTAAGCGAGCAGTACTTC; CDR3aa: CSARRTGAPLSEQYF
abundance: -; j_gene: TRBJ2-7; v_gene: TRBV19; d_gene: -; CDR3nt: TGTGCCAGTAGCCTGTTCCCGGACTTAACCTACGAGCAGTACTTC; CDR3aa: CASSLFPDLTYEQYF
abundance: -; j_gene: TRBJ1-5; v_gene: TRBV21-1; d_gene: -; CDR3nt: TGTGCCAGCAGCAAAAAGTACTTGGGGGCGAAGTATAGCAATCAGCCCCAGCATTTT; CDR3aa: CASSKKYLGAKYSNQPQHF
abundance: few; j_gene: TRBJ2-1; v_gene: TRBV25-1; d_gene: -; CDR3nt: TGTGCCAGCGGTGAATATGGGGGGCGGGTGGAGCAGTTCTTC; CDR3aa: CASGEYGGRVEQFF
abundance: many; j_gene: TRBJ2-7; v_gene: TRBV5-6; d_gene: -; CDR3nt: TGTGCCAGCAGCTTGTGGGGGCAGACTACCTACGAGCAGTACTTC; CDR3aa: CASSLWGQTTYEQYF
abundance: few; j_gene: TRBJ2-1; v_gene: TRBV5-1; d_gene: TRBD2; CDR3nt: TGCGCCAGCAGCTTGGCTAGCGGGACACTCAATGAGCAGTTCTTC; CDR3aa: CASSLASGTLNEQFF
abundance: many; j_gene: TRBJ2-7; v_gene: TRBV5-1; d_gene: TRBD2; CDR3nt: TGCGCCAGCATACGACTAGCGGGAGACGGCGAGCAGTACTTC; CDR3aa: CASIRLAGDGEQYF
abundance: many; j_gene: TRBJ2-3; v_gene: TRBV4-1; d_gene: -; CDR3nt: TGCGCCAGCAGCCAAGATCGATCCGCTGACTCGGATACGCAGTATTTT; CDR3aa: CASSQDRSADSDTQYF
abundance: many; j_gene: TRBJ2-7; v_gene: TRBV5-1; d_gene: -; CDR3nt: TGCGCCAGCAGCGGGGACGGCGCCTACGAGCAGTACTTC; CDR3aa: CASSGDGAYEQYF
abundance: many; j_gene: TRBJ1-2; v_gene: TRBV7-9; d_gene: -; CDR3nt: TGTGCCAGCAGCTCTACATACAGGGCGTATGGCTACACCTTC; CDR3aa: CASSSTYRAYGYTF
abundance: many; j_gene: TRBJ2-4; v_gene: TRBV12-3/TRBV12-4; d_gene: TRBD2; CDR3nt: TGTGCCAGCGGTCGTAGCGGGAGGTACGATGAGCAGTACTTC; CDR3aa: CASGRSGRYDEQYF
abundance: many; j_gene: TRBJ2-3; v_gene: TRBV5-1; d_gene: -; CDR3nt: TGCGCCAGCAGGACCGAGGCCGATGGAACGCAGTATTTT; CDR3aa: CASRTEADGTQYF
abundance: -; j_gene: TRBJ2-7; v_gene: TRBV5-1; d_gene: -; CDR3nt: TGCGCCAGCAGCTTGGCCGGACGGTCGGACGAGCAGTACTTC; CDR3aa: CASSLAGRSDEQYF